One and the same sample provided the 2 T cell receptor beta chains below, sequenced in a study of blood T cell repertoires in COVID-19. The assay was immunoSEQ multiplex PCR, and TCRdb's table has in-frame clones only and misses some. The sample consists of roughly 350,000 clones, around 87% of them appearing once. Sequenced: peripheral blood. Receptor source: a woman in her twenties or thirties with COVID-19, enrolled during active disease.

The chain carries TRBV23-1 and TRBJ2-5; TRBD1 matches at 11 bases. TRBV23-1 carries the ORF label, with uncertain function. V trimming: 2 bases; J trimming: 3 bases; junction bases outside the gene matches: 8. This CDR3 region has 17 residues. Here the CDR3 DNA reads TGCGCCAGCAGTCAACTCCTCGGACAGGGGGCGAAAGAGACCCAGTACTTC. Protein sequence: CASSQLLGQGAKETQYF.

The chain joins TRBV4-1 to TRBJ2-3; the D is unclear. Trimming removed 2 bases from V and 0 bases from J, with 6 bases in between. This CDR3 has 14 residues. Germline V gene data show CDR1 as MGHRA and CDR2 as YSYEKL. CDR3 bases: TGCGCCAGCAGCCAACTATTCAGCACAGATACGCAGTATTTT. Protein: CASSQLFSTDTQYF.